These 7 T cell receptor beta chains share one sample of origin, sequenced in a study of OX40 agonist ivuxolimab in advanced cancers. Libraries were constructed by the immunoSEQ multiplex PCR assay. TCRdb limited this immuneACCESS table to in-frame rearrangements with V and J called. A share of clones is missing; checked studies link under half to unresolved V genes, and the rest is unexplained. The sample table contains about 44,000 clones; only one count was recorded for approximately 86% of them. The ten largest make up 0.38% of the sample. This specimen consisted of CD4+ or CD8+ T cells sorted from blood, obtained in a trial of the OX40 agonist ivuxolimab. Source of these receptors: an adult with an advanced solid tumor such as melanoma, head and neck, liver or kidney cancer.

This clone was counted between two and nine times. This rearrangement joins TRBV19 to TRBJ1-2, with no clear D. This CDR3 contains 13 residues. Trimming removed 5 bases at V and 5 bases at J, with 12 bases between. The germline V gene encodes CDR1 LNHDA and CDR2 SQIVND (reference sequence). The CDR3 region is CASSASAGYGYTF. The CDR3 DNA follows: TGTGCCAGTAGTGCCAGCGCCGGGTATGGCTACACCTTC.

This chain uses TRBV6-1 with TRBJ1-4, with D maybe TRBD1 (5 bases). Trimming shortened V by 3 bases and J by 3 bases, and 14 bases separated the two germline ends. Germline CDR1 and CDR2: MNHNS and SASEGT. The CDR3 runs to 16 residues. The CDR3 DNA reads TGTGCCAGCAGTGATGACAGCAAAGTAGCTAATGAAAAACTGTTTTTT. As protein: CASSDDSKVANEKLFF.

The rearrangement links TRBV28 to TRBJ2-5; 7 bases align to TRBD1. V shed 1 base, J shed 1 base, and the junction held 3 bases outside the gene matches. Germline lookup yields CDR1 MDHEN and CDR2 SYDVKM. The length of the CDR3 is 15 residues. For the CDR3, the DNA is TGTGCCAGCAGTTTATTCGGGACAGCCCAAGAGACCCAGTACTTC. Translated: CASSLFGTAQETQYF.

The chain uses TRBV30 and TRBJ2-5; TRBD1 is a possible D gene (6 bases). The CDR3 spans 13 residues. Trimming took 5 bases from V and 4 from J, leaving 14 bases between them. Germline V gene data show CDR1 as GTSNPN and CDR2 as SVGIG (reference sequence). The CDR3 region is CAWAQGRGETQYF. CDR3 DNA: TGTGCCTGGGCACAGGGCCGCGGAGAGACCCAGTACTTC.

The chain combines TRBV7-2 with TRBJ2-5; D uncertain. The CDR3 is 12 amino acids. Germline loops: CDR1 SGHTA, CDR2 FQGNSA. Trimming cost V 0 bases and J 5 bases, with 4 bases left between them. The CDR3 sequence is CASSLAWETQYF. In DNA, the CDR3 is TGTGCCAGCAGCTTAGCTTGGGAGACCCAGTACTTC.

V usage is TRBV19 and J usage is TRBJ1-1; D call uncertain. This CDR3 is built from 13 residues. V dropped 0 bases and J dropped 3 bases, with 5 bases sitting between them. CDR1 LNHDA and CDR2 SQIVND come from the germline V gene (reference sequence). CDR3 amino acids: CASSIDKYTEAFF. The CDR3 coding sequence is TGTGCCAGTAGTATAGATAAGTACACTGAAGCTTTCTTT.

The rearrangement links TRBV29-1 to TRBJ1-1, with 11 bases that match TRBD1. The V and J ends lost 6 bases and 3 bases, in that order; junction bases with no gene match: 6. The CDR3 is made up of 14 amino acids. Germline loops: CDR1 SQVTM, CDR2 ANQGSEA. The CDR3 region has the DNA TGCAGCGTCTCCGGGACAGGGGGTTACACTGAAGCTTTCTTT. It encodes CSVSGTGGYTEAFF.